The clone carrying this T cell receptor (beta chain) was counted only a few times. What it binds is unknown. This specimen comes from a study of T cells in Graves' hyperthyroidism and ophthalmopathy. RNA transcripts were the template for amplifying TCR beta CDR3 regions. The TCR CDR3 first-round RT-PCR relied on the HTBI primer set. Each CDR3 protein is one row after TCRdb ran MiXCR on the multiplex PCR reads. Here the sample spans about 540,000 distinct CDR3 sequences, 40% to 55% being singletons. Study-wide results and caveats: Blood also carried most thyroid clonotypes expanded above 0.001. From stable hyperthyroidism, ophthalmopathy was set apart by a 13 V-J model.

Germline CDR1 and CDR2: LGHDT and YNNKEL (reference sequence). CDR3 length equals 14 residues. Unmatched junction bases numbered 6, after V lost 6 bases and J lost 4 bases. The specimen was peripheral blood or thyroid tissue (not recorded which). The receptor was isolated from a woman aged 18-29 years with Graves' hyperthyroidism. The V gene is TRBV3-1, the J gene TRBJ2-5; 9 nucleotides agree with TRBD2. CDR3: CASRLAGGLETQYF. The CDR3, as DNA: TGTGCCAGCAGACTGGCGGGGGGGTTAGAGACCCAGTACTTC.